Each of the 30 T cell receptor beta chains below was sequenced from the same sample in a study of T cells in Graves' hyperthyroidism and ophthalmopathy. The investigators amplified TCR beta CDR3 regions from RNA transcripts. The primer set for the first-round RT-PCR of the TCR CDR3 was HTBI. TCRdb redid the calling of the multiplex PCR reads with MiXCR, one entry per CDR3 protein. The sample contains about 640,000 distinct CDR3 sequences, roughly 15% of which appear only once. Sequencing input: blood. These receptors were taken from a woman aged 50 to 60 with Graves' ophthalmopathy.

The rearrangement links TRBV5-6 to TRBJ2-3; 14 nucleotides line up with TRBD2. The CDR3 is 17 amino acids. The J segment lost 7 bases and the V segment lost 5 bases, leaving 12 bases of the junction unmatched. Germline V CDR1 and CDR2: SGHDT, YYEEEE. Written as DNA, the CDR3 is TGTGCCAGCAGACCGTGGCTCCGGACTAGCGGGAGGAATACGCAGTATTTT. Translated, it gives CASRPWLRTSGRNTQYF.

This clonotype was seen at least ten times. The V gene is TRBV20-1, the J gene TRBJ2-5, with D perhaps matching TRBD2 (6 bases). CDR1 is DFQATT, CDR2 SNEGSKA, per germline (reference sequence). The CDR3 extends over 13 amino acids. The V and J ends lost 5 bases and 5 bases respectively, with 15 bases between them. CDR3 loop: CSAQETSTETQYF. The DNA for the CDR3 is TGCAGTGCTCAAGAGACTAGTACCGAGACCCAGTACTTC.

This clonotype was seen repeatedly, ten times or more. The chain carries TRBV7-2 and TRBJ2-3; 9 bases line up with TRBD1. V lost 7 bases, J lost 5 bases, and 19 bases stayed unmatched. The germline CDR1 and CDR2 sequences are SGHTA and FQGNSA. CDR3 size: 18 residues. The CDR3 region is CASNSAPDRDRDVDTQYF. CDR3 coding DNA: TGTGCCAGCAACTCAGCGCCAGACCGGGACAGGGACGTAGATACGCAGTATTTT.

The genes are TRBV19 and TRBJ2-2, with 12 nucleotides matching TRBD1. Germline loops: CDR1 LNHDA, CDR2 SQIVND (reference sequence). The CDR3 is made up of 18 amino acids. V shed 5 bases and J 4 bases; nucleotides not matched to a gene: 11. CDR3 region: CASSVTRDRGPVTGELFF. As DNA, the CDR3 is TGTGCCAGTAGTGTCACCCGGGACAGGGGGCCGGTCACCGGGGAGCTGTTTTTT.

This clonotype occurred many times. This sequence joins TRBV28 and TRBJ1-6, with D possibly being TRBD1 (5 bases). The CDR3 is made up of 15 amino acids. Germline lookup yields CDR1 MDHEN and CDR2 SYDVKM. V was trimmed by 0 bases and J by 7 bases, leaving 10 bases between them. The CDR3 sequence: CASSLWRGSNSPLHF. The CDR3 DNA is TGTGCCAGCAGTTTATGGAGGGGTTCCAATTCACCCCTCCACTTT. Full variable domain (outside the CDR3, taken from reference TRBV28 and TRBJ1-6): DVKVTQSSRYLVKRTGEKVFLECVQDMDHENMFWYRQDPGLGLRLIYFSYDVKMKEKGDIPEGYSVSREKKERFSLILESASTNQTSMYLCASSLWRGSNSPLHFGNGTRLTVT.

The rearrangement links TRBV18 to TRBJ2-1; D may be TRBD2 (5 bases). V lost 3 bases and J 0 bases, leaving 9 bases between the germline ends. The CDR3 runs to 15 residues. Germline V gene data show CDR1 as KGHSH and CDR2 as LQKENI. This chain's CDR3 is CASSPAGSSYNEQFF. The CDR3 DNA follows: TGTGCCAGCTCACCGGCGGGCTCCTCCTACAATGAGCAGTTCTTC.

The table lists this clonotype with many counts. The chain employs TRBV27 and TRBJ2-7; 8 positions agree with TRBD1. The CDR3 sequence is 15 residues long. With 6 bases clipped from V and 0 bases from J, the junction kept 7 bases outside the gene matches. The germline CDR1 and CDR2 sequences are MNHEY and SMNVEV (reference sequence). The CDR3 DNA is TGTGCCAGCAGGGTCGGGACAGGCGCCTCCTACGAGCAGTACTTC. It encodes CASRVGTGASYEQYF.

DNA of the CDR3: TGTGCCAGCAGTTGGCAGGTCTCCTACAATGAGCAGTTCTTC. Protein: CASSWQVSYNEQFF. V is TRBV28 and J is TRBJ2-1; the D is unclear. From germline, CDR1 is MDHEN and CDR2 SYDVKM. Trimming removed 4 bases at V and 0 bases at J, with 7 bases between. This CDR3 region has 14 residues.

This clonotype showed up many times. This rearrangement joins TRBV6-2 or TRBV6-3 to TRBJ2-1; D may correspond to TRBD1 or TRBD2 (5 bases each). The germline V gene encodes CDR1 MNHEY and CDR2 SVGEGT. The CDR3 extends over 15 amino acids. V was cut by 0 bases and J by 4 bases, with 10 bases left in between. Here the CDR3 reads CASSYSGTEYNEQFF. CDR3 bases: TGTGCCAGCAGTTACTCCGGGACGGAGTACAATGAGCAGTTCTTC.

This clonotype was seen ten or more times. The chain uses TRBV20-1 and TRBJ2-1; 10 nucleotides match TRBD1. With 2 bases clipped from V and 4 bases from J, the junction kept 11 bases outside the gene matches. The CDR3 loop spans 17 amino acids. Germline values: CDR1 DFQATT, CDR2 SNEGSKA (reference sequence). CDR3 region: CSARKETGTGVYNEQFF. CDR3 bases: TGCAGTGCTAGAAAAGAAACCGGGACAGGGGTGTACAATGAGCAGTTCTTC.

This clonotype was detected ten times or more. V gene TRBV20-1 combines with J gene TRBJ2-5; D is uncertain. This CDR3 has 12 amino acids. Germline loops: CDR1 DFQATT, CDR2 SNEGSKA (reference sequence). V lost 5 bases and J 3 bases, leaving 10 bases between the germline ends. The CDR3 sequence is CSAGRYEETQYF. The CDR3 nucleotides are TGCAGTGCTGGACGCTATGAAGAGACCCAGTACTTC.

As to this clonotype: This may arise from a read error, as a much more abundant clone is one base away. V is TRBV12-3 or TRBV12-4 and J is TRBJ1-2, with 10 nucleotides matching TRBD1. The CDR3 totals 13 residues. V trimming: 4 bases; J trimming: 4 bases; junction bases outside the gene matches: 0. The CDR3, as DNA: TGTGCCAGCAGTTGGACAGGGGGCTATGGCTACACCTTC. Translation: CASSWTGGYGYTF.

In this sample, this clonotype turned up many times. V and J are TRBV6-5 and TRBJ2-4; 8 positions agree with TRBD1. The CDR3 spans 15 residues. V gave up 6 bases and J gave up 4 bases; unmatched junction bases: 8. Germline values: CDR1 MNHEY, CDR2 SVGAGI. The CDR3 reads CASSPRTGTKNIQYF. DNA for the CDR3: TGTGCCAGCAGCCCCAGGACAGGGACTAAAAACATTCAGTACTTC.

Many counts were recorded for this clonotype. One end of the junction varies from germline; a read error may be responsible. The CDR3 spells CASSWGQNTGELFF. DNA of the CDR3: TGTGCTAGCAGCTGGGGACAGAACACCGGGGAGCTGTTTTTT. The chain uses TRBV7-7 and TRBJ2-2; D perhaps matches TRBD1 (6 bases). The CDR3 is 14 amino acids. From germline, CDR1 is SSHAT and CDR2 FNYEAQ (reference sequence).

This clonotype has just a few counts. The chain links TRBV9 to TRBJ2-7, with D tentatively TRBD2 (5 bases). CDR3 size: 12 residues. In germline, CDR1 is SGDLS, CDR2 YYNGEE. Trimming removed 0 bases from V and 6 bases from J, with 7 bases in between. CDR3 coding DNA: TGTGCCAGCAGCGTAGGAGAGGGCGAGCAGTACTTC. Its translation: CASSVGEGEQYF.

The CDR3 protein is CASSLGREGQYEQFF. The CDR3 coding sequence is TGTGCCAGTAGTCTTGGGCGGGAGGGCCAATATGAGCAGTTCTTC. The J gene is TRBJ2-1, the V gene TRBV19; 9 bases are a match to TRBD2. Germline values: CDR1 LNHDA, CDR2 SQIVND (reference sequence). The CDR3 is 15 amino acids. Losses at the gene ends were 5 bases for V and 8 bases for J; bases not matched to a gene: 10.

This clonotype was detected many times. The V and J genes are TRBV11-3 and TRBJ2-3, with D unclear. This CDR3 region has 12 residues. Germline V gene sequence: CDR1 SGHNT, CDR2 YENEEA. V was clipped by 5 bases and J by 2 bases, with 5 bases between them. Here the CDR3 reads CASSRVTDTQYF. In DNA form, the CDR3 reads TGTGCCAGCAGCAGAGTCACAGATACGCAGTATTTT.

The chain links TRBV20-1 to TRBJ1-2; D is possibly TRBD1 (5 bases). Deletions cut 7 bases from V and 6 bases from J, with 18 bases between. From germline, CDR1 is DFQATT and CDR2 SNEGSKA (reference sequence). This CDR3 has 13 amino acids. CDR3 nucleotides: TGCAGTGAGGGCAGCAGGGTTGACCATGGCTACACCTTC. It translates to CSEGSRVDHGYTF.

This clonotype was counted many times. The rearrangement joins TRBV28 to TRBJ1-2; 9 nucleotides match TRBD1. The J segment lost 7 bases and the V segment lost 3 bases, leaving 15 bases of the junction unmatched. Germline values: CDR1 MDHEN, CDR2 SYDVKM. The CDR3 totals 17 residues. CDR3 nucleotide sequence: TGTGCCAGCAGTTTCCGACAGGGGGGTACCCTATTAACTGGCTACACCTTC. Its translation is CASSFRQGGTLLTGYTF.

The CDR3 loop is CASSLAGGIMGTGELFF. The CDR3 DNA reads as TGTGCCAGCAGTCTAGCGGGAGGGATTATGGGCACCGGGGAGCTGTTTTTT. This chain connects TRBV27 to TRBJ2-2; 12 bases match TRBD2. V gave up 5 bases and J gave up 4 bases; unmatched junction bases: 8. Germline V gives CDR1 MNHEY, CDR2 SMNVEV (reference sequence). The CDR3 has 17 amino acids.

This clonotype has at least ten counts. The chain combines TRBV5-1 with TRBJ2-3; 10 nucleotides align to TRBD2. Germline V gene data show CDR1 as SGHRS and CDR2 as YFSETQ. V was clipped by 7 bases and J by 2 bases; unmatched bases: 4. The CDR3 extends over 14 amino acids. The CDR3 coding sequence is TGCGCCAGCCGGACTAGCGGTATCACAGATACGCAGTATTTT. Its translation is CASRTSGITDTQYF.

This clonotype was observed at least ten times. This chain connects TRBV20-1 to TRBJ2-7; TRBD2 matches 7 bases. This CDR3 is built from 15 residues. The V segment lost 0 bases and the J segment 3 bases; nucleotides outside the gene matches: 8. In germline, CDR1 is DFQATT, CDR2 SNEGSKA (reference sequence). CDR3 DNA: TGCAGTGCTAGAGATCTGGAGACTAGCTACTACGAGCAGTACTTC. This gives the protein CSARDLETSYYEQYF.

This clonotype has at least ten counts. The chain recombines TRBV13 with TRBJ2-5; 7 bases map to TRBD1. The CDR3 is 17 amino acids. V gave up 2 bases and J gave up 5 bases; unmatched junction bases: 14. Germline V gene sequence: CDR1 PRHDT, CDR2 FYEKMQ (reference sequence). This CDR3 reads CASSLYETGWGSETQYF. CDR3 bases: TGTGCCAGCAGCTTATACGAGACAGGGTGGGGTTCGGAGACCCAGTACTTC.

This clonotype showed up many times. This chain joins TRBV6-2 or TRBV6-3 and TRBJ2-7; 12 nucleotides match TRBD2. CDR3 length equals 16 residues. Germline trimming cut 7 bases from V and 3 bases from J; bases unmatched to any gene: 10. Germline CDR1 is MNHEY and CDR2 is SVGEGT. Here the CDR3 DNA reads TGTGCCAGCACCCCGATTCTAGCGGGAGGGCTCTACGAGCAGTACTTC. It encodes CASTPILAGGLYEQYF.

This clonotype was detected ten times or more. DNA of the CDR3: TGTGCCAGCTTAACCGGGACTAGCGGACCTAATGAGCAGTTCTTC. Its protein product is CASLTGTSGPNEQFF. The V and J genes are TRBV3-2 and TRBJ2-1; the DNA was not used to check the table's D call, TRBD2. TRBV3-2 is a pseudogene segment. CDR3 length: 15 residues.

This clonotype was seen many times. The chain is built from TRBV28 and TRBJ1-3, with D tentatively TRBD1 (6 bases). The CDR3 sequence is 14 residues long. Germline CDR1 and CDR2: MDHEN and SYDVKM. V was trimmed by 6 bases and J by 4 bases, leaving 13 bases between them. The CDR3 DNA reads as TGTGCCAGCAGAACAGGGTCGGGGGGAAACACCATATATTTT. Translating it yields CASRTGSGGNTIYF.

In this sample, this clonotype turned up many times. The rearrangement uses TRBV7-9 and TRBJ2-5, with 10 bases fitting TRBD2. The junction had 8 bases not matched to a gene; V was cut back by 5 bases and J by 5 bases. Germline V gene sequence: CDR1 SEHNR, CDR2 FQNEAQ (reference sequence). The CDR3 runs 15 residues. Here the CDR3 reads CASSPIAGGGETQYF. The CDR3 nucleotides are TGTGCCAGCAGCCCTATAGCGGGAGGAGGGGAGACCCAGTACTTC.

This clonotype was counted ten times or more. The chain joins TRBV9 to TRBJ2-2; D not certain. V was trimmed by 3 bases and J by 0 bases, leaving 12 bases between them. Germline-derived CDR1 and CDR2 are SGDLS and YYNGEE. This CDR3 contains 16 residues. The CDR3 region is CASSAQDAANTGELFF. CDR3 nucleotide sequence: TGTGCCAGCAGCGCCCAGGACGCGGCGAACACCGGGGAGCTGTTTTTT. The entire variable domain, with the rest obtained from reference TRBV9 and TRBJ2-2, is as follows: DSGVTQTPKHLITATGQRVTLRCSPRSGDLSVYWYQQSLDQGLQFLIQYYNGEERAKGNILERFSAQQFPDLHSELNLSSLELGDSALYFCASSAQDAANTGELFFGEGSRLTVL.

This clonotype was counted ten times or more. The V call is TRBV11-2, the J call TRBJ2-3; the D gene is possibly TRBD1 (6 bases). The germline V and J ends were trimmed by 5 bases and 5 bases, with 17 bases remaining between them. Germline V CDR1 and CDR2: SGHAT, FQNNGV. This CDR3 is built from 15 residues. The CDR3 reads CASSPGNRAIDTQYF. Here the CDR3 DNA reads TGTGCCAGCAGCCCAGGGAACAGGGCGATAGATACGCAGTATTTT.

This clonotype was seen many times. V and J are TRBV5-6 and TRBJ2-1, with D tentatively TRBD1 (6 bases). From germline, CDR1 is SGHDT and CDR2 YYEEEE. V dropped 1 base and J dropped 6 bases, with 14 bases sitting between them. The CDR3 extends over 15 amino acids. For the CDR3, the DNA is TGTGCCAGCAGCTTGCGCGGATTCAGGGGCAATGAGCAGTTCTTC. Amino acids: CASSLRGFRGNEQFF.